Listed below are T cell receptor beta chains from one sample, sequenced in a study of blood T cell repertoires in COVID-19. Method: immunoSEQ multiplex PCR; TCRdb's copy keeps in-frame clones and lacks some. Of approximately 250,000 clones listed, 80% to 90% are singletons. What was sequenced was peripheral blood. These receptors all come from a woman between 65 and 79 years old with COVID-19, enrolled during active disease. Each CDR3 is given with its conserved first and last residue. Each record gives: clone size, CDR3 length, D gene, J gene, V gene, CDR3 DNA, CDR3 protein. D genes are given only for firm matches. Size values are once, few and many counts, or a class for expanded clones, and some rows have none.

NA 16 NA TRBJ2-3 TRBV11-3 TGTGCCAGCAGCTTAGCAGGCGGGATGGGCACAGATACGCAGTATTTT CASSLAGGMGTDTQYF
NA 16 TRBD2 TRBJ2-5 TRBV19 TGTGCCAGTAGCGGGAGACTAGCGGGTCTATGGGAGACCCAGTACTTC CASSGRLAGLWETQYF
NA 13 TRBD1 TRBJ1-6 TRBV5-6 TGTGCCACCAGGGACAGGGGTGGTTCACCCCTCCACTTT CATRDRGGSPLHF
once 13 NA TRBJ2-5 TRBV9 TGTGCCAGCAGCGTTGGGACTCTGGAGACCCAGTACTTC CASSVGTLETQYF
NA 14 NA TRBJ1-1 TRBV2 TGTGCCAGCAGTGAACTACGGCCAGGGATTGAAGCTTTCTTT CASSELRPGIEAFF
many 14 TRBD1 TRBJ2-1 TRBV29-1 TGCAGCGTTGAAGATACAGGGGTCTACAATGAGCAGTTCTTC CSVEDTGVYNEQFF
few 15 TRBD1 TRBJ2-1 TRBV5-8 TGTGCCAGCAGAACTCAGGGGGTCACCTACAATGAGCAGTTCTTC CASRTQGVTYNEQFF
NA 13 TRBD1 TRBJ1-2 TRBV28 TGTGCCAGCAGTTCGACAGGGGCCTATGGCTACACCTTC CASSSTGAYGYTF
NA 13 NA TRBJ1-1 TRBV20-1 TGCAGTGCTGGTGACAGTGGGAACACTGAAGCTTTCTTT CSAGDSGNTEAFF
NA 14 TRBD1 TRBJ1-1 TRBV6-5 TGTGCCAGCAGAACAGGGGGAATGAACACTGAAGCTTTCTTT CASRTGGMNTEAFF
NA 12 NA TRBJ2-7 TRBV6-5 TGTGCCAGCAAGGACACAACCTACGAGCAGTACTTC CASKDTTYEQYF
NA 13 NA TRBJ2-7 TRBV29-1 TGCAGCGTCTCGACACCGTACTCCTACGAGCAGTACTTC CSVSTPYSYEQYF
NA 14 TRBD1 TRBJ1-2 TRBV7-8 TGTGCCAGCAGCACCCGGGACAGCGGCGGGGGCTACACCTTC CASSTRDSGGGYTF
NA 12 NA TRBJ2-7 TRBV19 TGTGCCAGTAGTATACCAGGGTTTGAGCAGTACTTC CASSIPGFEQYF
few 14 NA TRBJ1-2 TRBV6-5 TGTGCCAGCAGTTACTCGAGGGGGAACTATGGCTACACCTTC CASSYSRGNYGYTF
NA 13 TRBD1 TRBJ1-5 TRBV12-3/TRBV12-4 TGTGCCAGCAGTACAGGGGGAAGCCAGCCCCAGCATTTT CASSTGGSQPQHF
NA 16 TRBD1 TRBJ2-7 TRBV5-1 TGCGCCAGCAGCTTGGCCGGGACAGGGGGCTCGGGCGAGCAGTACTTC CASSLAGTGGSGEQYF
few 15 NA TRBJ1-4 TRBV7-2 TGTGCCAGCAGCCATTCACGGTCCCCAGGGGAAAAACTGTTTTTT CASSHSRSPGEKLFF
NA 16 TRBD2 TRBJ2-2 TRBV5-1 TGCGCCAGCAGCTCCAACCCTAGCGGGGGGTCCGGGGAGCTGTTTTTT CASSSNPSGGSGELFF
NA 16 NA TRBJ1-3 TRBV11-2 TGTGCCAGCAGCCACCCGGGACACATCTCTGGAAACACCATATATTTT CASSHPGHISGNTIYF
NA 15 NA TRBJ2-5 TRBV2 TGTGCCAGCAAGGGCGGTCGGGGGGCTAACGAGGCCCAGTACTTC CASKGGRGANEAQYF
NA 15 TRBD1 TRBJ2-7 TRBV11-2 TGTGCCAGCAGCTATGACAGGGGAGAATCCTACGAGCAGTACTTC CASSYDRGESYEQYF
NA 17 NA TRBJ1-5 TRBV29-1 TGCAGCATTGGGGGGGACGTGAAGGTACAACACAATCAGCCCCAGCATTTT CSIGGDVKVQHNQPQHF
NA 17 NA TRBJ2-5 TRBV19 TGTGCCAGTAGTAGAAGGGCCCAGGGGGGAATTCAAGAGACCCAGTACTTC CASSRRAQGGIQETQYF
NA 13 TRBD2 TRBJ2-1 TRBV27 TGTGCCAGCCGGACTAGCGGGGGCAATGAGCAGTTCTTC CASRTSGGNEQFF
NA 14 NA TRBJ2-7 TRBV11-3 TGTGCCAGCACCCCCCATTTGATAGCCTACGAGCAGTACTTC CASTPHLIAYEQYF
NA 12 NA TRBJ2-1 TRBV30 TGTGCCTTAAGGGACTTCCACAATGAGCAGTTCTTC CALRDFHNEQFF
NA 13 NA TRBJ1-1 TRBV5-1 TGCGCCAGCCAGACAGCTTTGAACACTGAAGCTTTCTTT CASQTALNTEAFF
NA 16 NA TRBJ1-5 TRBV18 TGTGCCAGCTCACCATCTAGGTCTTCTAGCAATCAGCCCCAGCATTTT CASSPSRSSSNQPQHF
NA 15 TRBD1 TRBJ1-2 TRBV6-2/TRBV6-3 TGTGCCAGCAGTTACTCTACAGGGGGGCCCTATGGCTACACCTTC CASSYSTGGPYGYTF
NA 18 TRBD2 TRBJ2-5 TRBV27 TGTGCCAGCAGTTTTAGAGTGTGGCGGGGGGGACTTCAAGAGACCCAGTACTTC CASSFRVWRGGLQETQYF
NA 14 NA TRBJ2-3 TRBV24-1 TGTGCCACGAGTGACCCCGGGAACACAGATACGCAGTATTTT CATSDPGNTDTQYF
NA 15 TRBD2 TRBJ2-7 TRBV7-9 TGTGCCAGCAGCTGGGAGGGGATTCGAGCCTACGAGCAGTACTTC CASSWEGIRAYEQYF
NA 18 TRBD1 TRBJ1-5 TRBV7-8 TGTGCCAGCAGCTCTCGACAGGGTGGAATAGTGAGCAATCAGCCCCAGCATTTT CASSSRQGGIVSNQPQHF
NA 13 NA TRBJ2-5 TRBV7-2 TGTGCCAGCAGCTTAGTTGGGGGGGAGACCCAGTACTTC CASSLVGGETQYF
NA 14 TRBD2 TRBJ2-7 TRBV5-1 TGCGCCAGCAGCCTCGGGGGAGGGCCGGTCGAGCAGTACTTC CASSLGGGPVEQYF
NA 17 NA TRBJ2-7 TRBV6-1 TGTGCCAGCAGTGAAGAACGGTTAGGCAGGTCCACCTACGAGCAGTACTTC CASSEERLGRSTYEQYF
NA 16 TRBD2 TRBJ2-5 TRBV4-2 TGTGCCAGCAGCCAAGAGGCGGGGGGGCTCGAAGAGACCCAGTACTTC CASSQEAGGLEETQYF
NA 13 NA TRBJ2-1 TRBV4-3 TGCGCCAGCCTCAGGGGTTCCTACAATGAGCAGTTCTTC CASLRGSYNEQFF
NA 16 NA TRBJ1-3 TRBV5-1 TGCGCCAGCAGCATTGGCCTAGGAGACTCTGGAAACACCATATATTTT CASSIGLGDSGNTIYF